This T cell receptor beta chain was captured in a study of OX40 agonist ivuxolimab in advanced cancers. Across the study: Dose-escalation patients were diagnosed with hepatocellular carcinoma, melanoma, renal cell cancer or head and neck cancer. From about 23 to 85 years was the age range, with a mean of around 56 years, and about 83% were male. Three patients got partial responses; one had hepatocellular carcinoma and two had cutaneous melanoma. Notes on the study in general: Blood T cells, both CD4+ and CD8+, expanded clonally by week 6 at 0.1 to 3.0 mg/kg.

The junction had 7 bases not matched to a gene; V was cut back by 5 bases and J by 1 base. This CDR3 region has 15 residues. Germline loops: CDR1 LNHDA, CDR2 SQIVND (reference sequence). Method: immunoSEQ multiplex PCR; TCRdb's copy keeps in-frame clones and lacks some. The sample contains 84,000 or so clones, around nine tenths of which appear only once. With regard to this clone: The antigen remains undetermined.

The receptor comes from an adult with an advanced solid tumor such as melanoma, head and neck, liver or kidney cancer. The chain combines TRBV19 with TRBJ2-5; 7 nucleotides line up with TRBD1. This specimen was CD4+ or CD8+ T cells sorted from blood, taken in a trial of the OX40 agonist ivuxolimab. CDR3 residues: CASSGSGTAQETQYF. The CDR3 DNA sequence: TGTGCCAGTAGTGGATCCGGGACAGCCCAAGAGACCCAGTACTTC.